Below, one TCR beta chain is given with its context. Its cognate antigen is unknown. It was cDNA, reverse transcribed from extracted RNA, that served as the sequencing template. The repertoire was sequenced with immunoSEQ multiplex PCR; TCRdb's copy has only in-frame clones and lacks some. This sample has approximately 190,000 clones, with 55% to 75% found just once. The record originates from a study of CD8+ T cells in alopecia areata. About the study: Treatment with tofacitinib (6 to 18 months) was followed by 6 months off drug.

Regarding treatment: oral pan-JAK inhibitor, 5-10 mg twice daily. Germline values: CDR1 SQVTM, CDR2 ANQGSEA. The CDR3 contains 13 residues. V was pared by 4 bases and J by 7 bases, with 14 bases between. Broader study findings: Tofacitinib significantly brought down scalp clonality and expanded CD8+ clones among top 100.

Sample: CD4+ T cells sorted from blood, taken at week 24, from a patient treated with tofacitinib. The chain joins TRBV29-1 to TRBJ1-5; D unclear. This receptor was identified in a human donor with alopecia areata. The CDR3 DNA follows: TGCAGCGTTGTTTCCGGGATCGGACAGCCCCAGCATTTT. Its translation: CSVVSGIGQPQHF.